The clone carrying this T cell receptor (beta chain) appeared once. Germline loops: CDR1 KGHDR, CDR2 SFDVKD. The V end was cut by 3 bases, the J end by 1 base, with 15 bases between. The CDR3 extends over 17 amino acids. These data originate in a study of blood T cell repertoires in COVID-19. The wider study: The study drew acute and convalescent COVID-19 samples from the United States, Italy and Spain. Nucleic acid was either cDNA or gDNA, and it came from T cells, B-cell-depleted T cells, or PBMCs.

The authors' processing: Amplifying reference gene primers gave estimates of nucleated cell counts. Sequenced by immunoSEQ multiplex PCR; TCRdb stores in-frame clones only, minus some. Clone size and the V and J calls come from that table; the DNA yielded D and trimming. The sample yields 150,000 to 190,000 clones, about 85% seen once. V and J are TRBV24-1 and TRBJ2-1; weak D call: TRBD2 (5 bases). The specimen was peripheral blood. The source of this sequence is a woman in her 70s with acute or convalescent COVID-19. In DNA, the CDR3 is TGTGCCACCAGTGATCACCGCCGGGGAAGTTCCTACAATGAGCAGTTCTTC. It codes for CATSDHRRGSSYNEQFF.